Below are 2 T cell receptor beta chains sequenced from a single sample in a study of shared clonotypes between healthy human individuals. Here immunoSEQ multiplex PCR was the method, and the copy in TCRdb shows in-frame clones only, minus some. The sample carries about 600,000 clones, over 95% recorded once. CD45RO-negative CD8 cells positively selected for CCR7 made up the naive population, which excluded terminally differentiated effector memory CD45RA+ cells. The sequencing input was naive CD8+ T cells sorted from blood. Receptor source: a woman younger than 45 in good health.

This rearrangement joins TRBV4-1 to TRBJ2-1; TRBD2 agrees at 14 bases. This CDR3 has 16 residues. Looked up from germline, CDR1 is MGHRA and CDR2 is YSYEKL. V lost 3 bases to trimming and J lost 12 bases; unmatched junction nucleotides: 10. The CDR3 DNA reads TGCGCCAGCAGCCACACCCCGGGACTAGCGGGAGTTTGGCAGTTCTTC. Amino acids: CASSHTPGLAGVWQFF.

The CDR3, as DNA: TGTGCCAGCAGCCCTGGGGGGGGTTCTGAAGCTTTCTTT. This sequence encodes CASSPGGGSEAFF. The V and J genes are TRBV11-2 and TRBJ1-1; perhaps TRBD1 as D (5 bases). This CDR3 is 13 amino acids long. Trimming removed 5 bases at V and 6 bases at J, with 13 bases between. Germline V gene lookup returns CDR1 SGHAT and CDR2 FQNNGV.